This T cell receptor beta chain was retrieved from a study of beta chain features in type 1 diabetes. As for this clone: Antigen: not known.

Of the isolated RNA, all was reverse transcribed, and so the sequenced material was expressed TCRB transcripts. Libraries were prepared by immunoSEQ multiplex PCR; TCRdb keeps only in-frame clonotypes and omits some of them. The data contain 35,000 to 45,000 clones, about 68% of them seen just once; the ten biggest clones take up about 1.7%. Germline V CDR1 and CDR2: SGDLS, YYNGEE. The V and J ends lost 0 bases and 2 bases respectively, with 9 bases between them. The CDR3 is 14 amino acids. General study points: Shorter TCRB CDR3s, moderately but significantly so, were found in Type 1 diabetes patients in all four CD4+ subsets.

This chain joins TRBV9 and TRBJ2-7; D is uncertain. The sequenced sample consisted of Tregs from blood. This receptor was identified in a man aged 30-40 years with type 1 diabetes. Some clones in this sample may be carry-over from other donors' samples. The CDR3 DNA is TGTGCCAGCAGCGTAGACTATTCTCCCTACGAGCAGTACTTC. Translation: CASSVDYSPYEQYF.